This entry lists 21 T cell receptor beta chains sequenced from one sample in a study of Graves' ophthalmopathy and Graves' hyperthyroidism. The TCR beta CDR3 regions underwent amplification from RNA transcripts. Second-round multiplex PCR came after first-round RT-PCR with HTBI primers. A single record per CDR3 protein comes from TCRdb applying MiXCR to the multiplex PCR reads. The sample includes 150,000 to 200,000 distinct CDR3 sequences, 35% to 50% of them seen just once. Sequenced: peripheral blood. Receptor source: a man aged 30-40 years with Graves' ophthalmopathy.

This clonotype was observed many times. The rearrangement joins TRBV6-2 or TRBV6-3 to TRBJ2-7, with D maybe TRBD2 (5 bases). The CDR3 has 13 residues. V lost 6 bases to trimming and J lost 6 bases, with 15 bases between them. Per the germline V gene, CDR1 is MNHEY and CDR2 is SVGEGT. The CDR3 sequence: CASRGQGRGEQYF. In nucleotides, the CDR3 is TGTGCCAGCAGAGGCCAAGGCCGGGGCGAGCAGTACTTC.

The table lists this clonotype with a few counts. V and J are TRBV12-3 or TRBV12-4 and TRBJ1-1; D gene uncertain. The V end was cut by 4 bases, the J end by 1 base, with 10 bases between. This CDR3 spans 14 amino acids. The CDR3 sequence is CASSSRVGNTEAFF. In nucleotides, the CDR3 is TGTGCCAGCAGTTCGCGGGTGGGGAACACTGAAGCTTTCTTT.

The table lists this clonotype with a few counts. The chain recombines TRBV6-1 with TRBJ2-2, with 10 positions matching TRBD1. The CDR3 length is 13 residues. V trimming: 11 bases; J trimming: 5 bases; junction bases outside the gene matches: 5. Germline V gene sequence: CDR1 MNHNS, CDR2 SASEGT. The CDR3 loop reads CAADRGRTGELFF. CDR3 coding DNA: TGTGCCGCTGACAGGGGGCGAACCGGGGAGCTGTTTTTT.

The chain combines TRBV27 with TRBJ2-5; D is perhaps TRBD1 (5 bases). The CDR3 length is 15 residues. Germline CDR1 is MNHEY and CDR2 is SMNVEV (reference sequence). V lost 4 bases, J lost 1 base, and 13 bases lay in between. The CDR3 here is CASSSLDTLQETQYF. The CDR3 region has the DNA TGTGCCAGCAGTTCCCTGGACACTCTCCAAGAGACCCAGTACTTC.

This clonotype was observed many times. The V and J genes are TRBV9 and TRBJ2-7, with TRBD1 matching 12 bases. V gave up 3 bases and J gave up 5 bases; unmatched junction bases: 18. The CDR3 runs 19 residues. Germline V lookup: CDR1 SGDLS, CDR2 YYNGEE. CDR3 in amino acids: CASSAPGQGASGSPDEQYF. Here the CDR3 DNA reads TGTGCCAGCAGCGCACCGGGACAGGGGGCGAGCGGAAGCCCCGACGAGCAGTACTTC. Full variable domain (remainder filled in from reference TRBV9 and TRBJ2-7): DSGVTQTPKHLITATGQRVTLRCSPRSGDLSVYWYQQSLDQGLQFLIQYYNGEERAKGNILERFSAQQFPDLHSELNLSSLELGDSALYFCASSAPGQGASGSPDEQYFGPGTRLTVT.

This clonotype appeared a few times. J is TRBJ1-5 and V is TRBV12-3 or TRBV12-4, with D unresolved. V was trimmed by 5 bases and J by 5 bases, leaving 7 bases between them. This CDR3 is 12 amino acids long. CDR3 amino acids: CASSGSHQPQHF. The CDR3 coding sequence is TGTGCCAGCAGTGGCAGTCATCAGCCCCAGCATTTT.

This clonotype appeared a single time. CDR3 in DNA: TGTGCCAGCAGTACATCATCCAACTCCTACGAGCAGTACTTC. Protein: CASSTSSNSYEQYF. The chain couples TRBV9 to TRBJ2-7; D ambiguous. Germline V CDR1 and CDR2: SGDLS, YYNGEE. The CDR3 runs 14 residues. V was shortened by 5 bases and J by 0 bases, with 12 bases between the two germline ends.

The rearrangement links TRBV12-3 or TRBV12-4 to TRBJ1-1, with a weak D call TRBD1 (5 bases). CDR3 length: 17 residues. V dropped 3 bases and J dropped 0 bases, with 17 bases sitting between them. The chain's CDR3 is CASSFLAGHKMNTEAFF. CDR3 sequence (DNA): TGTGCCAGCAGTTTCCTGGCAGGGCACAAAATGAACACTGAAGCTTTCTTT.

This clonotype has a count of ten or more. This sequence joins TRBV14 and TRBJ1-2; D unclear. V lost 1 base, J lost 4 bases, and 13 bases lay in between. The CDR3 spans 15 residues. Germline V gene data show CDR1 as SGHDN and CDR2 as FVKESK. CDR3 nucleotide sequence: TGTGCCAGCAGCCAAGCGGCCGCGCCCATCTATGGCTACACCTTC. It yields the protein CASSQAAAPIYGYTF.

This clonotype was seen at least ten times. CDR3 coding DNA: TGTGCCTGGTACAGCCGCCCCAAAAACATTCAGTACTTC. Amino acids: CAWYSRPKNIQYF. V and J are TRBV30 and TRBJ2-4; D not resolved. The germline V gene has CDR1 GTSNPN and CDR2 SVGIG (reference sequence). V was shortened by 5 bases and J by 2 bases, with 10 bases between the two germline ends. This CDR3 spans 13 amino acids.

V is TRBV6-5 and J is TRBJ1-5; D is perhaps TRBD1 (6 bases). With 2 bases removed from V and 7 bases from J, the gap between germline ends came to 12 bases. The CDR3 covers 14 residues. The germline V gene encodes CDR1 MNHEY and CDR2 SVGAGI. CDR3 protein: CASSYARGAQPQHF. Here the CDR3 DNA reads TGTGCCAGCAGTTACGCACGGGGGGCCCAGCCCCAGCATTTT.

This clonotype was detected ten times or more. The gene calls are TRBV7-2 and TRBJ1-1; D is possibly TRBD1 (5 bases). Trimming took 2 bases from V and 5 from J, leaving 12 bases between them. Germline assignment: CDR1 SGHTA and CDR2 FQGNSA. The CDR3 totals 14 residues. CDR3 nucleotide sequence: TGTGCCAGCAGCTTAATCCCTCGGGGGACTGAAGCTTTCTTT. Protein product: CASSLIPRGTEAFF.

The chain carries TRBV29-1 and TRBJ2-4; TRBD1 aligns across 8 bases. With 4 bases clipped from V and 11 bases from J, the junction kept 13 bases outside the gene matches. Germline V lookup: CDR1 SQVTM, CDR2 ANQGSEA. The CDR3 is 14 residues long. CDR3 protein: CSVVADREFIVQYF. The CDR3 DNA follows: TGCAGCGTTGTGGCGGACAGGGAGTTTATCGTTCAGTACTTC.

This clonotype was counted ten times or more. The rearrangement links TRBV6-5 to TRBJ1-1; D possibly corresponds to TRBD1 (5 bases). V was trimmed by 2 bases and J by 2 bases, leaving 12 bases between them. The V gene's germline CDR1 is MNHEY and CDR2 SVGAGI. The CDR3 is 15 residues long. Here the CDR3 reads CASSYPAGINTEAFF. CDR3 coding DNA: TGTGCCAGCAGTTACCCTGCAGGGATCAACACTGAAGCTTTCTTT.

CDR3 in amino acids: CASSEGPKDYGYTF. The CDR3 bases are TGTGCCAGCAGTGAAGGTCCAAAGGACTATGGCTACACCTTC. The gene calls are TRBV6-1 and TRBJ1-2; D ambiguous. The CDR3 spans 14 residues. Trimming stripped 1 base from V and 3 bases from J, with 9 bases between. CDR1 and CDR2 from the germline V gene are MNHNS and SASEGT.

There are many counts of this clonotype. The chain combines TRBV6-2 or TRBV6-3 with TRBJ2-7; possible D gene TRBD1, 6 bases. Germline CDR1 and CDR2: MNHEY and SVGEGT. V lost 5 bases to trimming and J lost 2 bases, with 10 bases between them. The CDR3 sequence is 13 residues long. CDR3 region: CASSDGQPYEQYF. The DNA of the CDR3 is TGTGCCAGCAGTGACGGACAGCCCTACGAGCAGTACTTC.

The V call is TRBV6-2 or TRBV6-3, the J call TRBJ1-1; D is unclear. Germline assignment: CDR1 MNHEY and CDR2 SVGEGT. V was shortened by 2 bases and J by 5 bases, with 9 bases between the two germline ends. The CDR3 sequence is 13 residues long. CDR3 nucleotide sequence: TGTGCCAGCAGTTACGGGTTCTGGACTGAAGCTTTCTTT. Translation: CASSYGFWTEAFF.

V usage is TRBV7-2 and J usage is TRBJ2-5, with unresolved D. Germline CDR1 reads SGHTA; CDR2 reads FQGNSA. The V gene lost 5 bases and the J gene lost 0 bases, with 10 bases spanning the gap. The CDR3 runs 14 residues. The CDR3 loop reads CASSPRINQETQYF. The CDR3 region has the DNA TGTGCCAGCAGCCCACGGATCAACCAAGAGACCCAGTACTTC.

At least ten counts were recorded for this clonotype. V and J are TRBV6-5 and TRBJ1-5; weak D call: TRBD1 (5 bases). V gave up 6 bases and J gave up 5 bases, with 11 bases separating them. From germline, CDR1 is MNHEY and CDR2 SVGAGI. This CDR3 is built from 13 residues. Here the CDR3 DNA reads TGTGCCAGCAGACGGGGGTGGGATCAGCCCCAGCATTTT. Translated, it gives CASRRGWDQPQHF.

V is TRBV2 and J is TRBJ2-7, with TRBD2 matching over 11 bases. V trimming: 6 bases; J trimming: 3 bases; junction bases outside the gene matches: 7. The CDR3 covers 15 residues. The germline gives CDR1 SNHLY, CDR2 FYNNEI. The CDR3 protein is CASSATSGRSYEQYF. The CDR3 coding sequence is TGTGCCAGCAGCGCAACTAGCGGGAGAAGCTACGAGCAGTACTTC. The full variable domain, rest sourced from reference TRBV2 and TRBJ2-7, is EPEVTQTPSHQVTQMGQEVILRCVPISNHLYFYWYRQILGQKVEFLVSFYNNEISEKSEIFDDQFSVERPDGSNFTLKIRSTKLEDSAMYFCASSATSGRSYEQYFGPGTRLTVT.

This clonotype was recorded many times. The J gene is TRBJ2-7, the V gene TRBV29-1; D perhaps matches TRBD1 (5 bases). Germline assignment: CDR1 SQVTM and CDR2 ANQGSEA. V dropped 1 base and J dropped 7 bases, with 14 bases sitting between them. CDR3 length equals 13 residues. CDR3: CSVEVGAGNEQYF. The DNA for the CDR3 is TGCAGCGTTGAAGTAGGGGCAGGGAATGAGCAGTACTTC.